These 21 T cell receptor beta chains share one sample of origin, sequenced in a study of OX40 agonist ivuxolimab in advanced cancers. The protocol was immunoSEQ multiplex PCR, while the TCRdb copy is restricted to in-frame clones and leaves out a portion. The top ten hold around 0.34% of the sample, which has about 92,000 clones, under 95% seen once. Source: CD4+ or CD8+ T cells sorted from blood, taken in a trial of the OX40 agonist ivuxolimab. These receptors originate from an adult with an advanced solid tumor such as melanoma, head and neck, liver or kidney cancer.

V gene TRBV29-1 combines with J gene TRBJ2-1; D is unclear. The germline V and J ends were trimmed by 5 bases and 7 bases, with 15 bases remaining between them. The germline CDR1 and CDR2 sequences are SQVTM and ANQGSEA. The CDR3 has 13 amino acids. The CDR3 DNA sequence: TGCAGCGTTTCTTCCAGCACCAGGAATGAGCAGTTCTTC. It translates to CSVSSSTRNEQFF.

The chain couples TRBV5-1 to TRBJ2-6; 8 positions agree with TRBD1. This CDR3 is built from 15 residues. V dropped 4 bases and J dropped 4; count of bases not matched to a gene: 4. Germline CDR1 reads SGHRS; CDR2 reads YFSETQ. The CDR3 reads CASSPGGAGANVLTF. The CDR3 DNA is TGCGCCAGCAGCCCAGGGGGCGCAGGGGCCAACGTCCTGACTTTC.

This chain uses TRBV7-2 with TRBJ2-2; perhaps TRBD2 as D (7 bases). The germline CDR1 and CDR2 sequences are SGHTA and FQGNSA. Trimming removed 5 bases at V and 4 bases at J, with 17 bases between. This CDR3 is 16 amino acids long. The CDR3, as DNA: TGTGCCAGCAGCGTCGTGGGGGGGGCGGTCACCGGGGAGCTGTTTTTT. This sequence encodes CASSVVGGAVTGELFF. The whole variable domain, filled in from reference TRBV7-2 and TRBJ2-2, reads GAGVSQSPSNKVTEKGKDVELRCDPISGHTALYWYRQSLGQGLEFLIYFQGNSAPDKSGLPSDRFSAERTGGSVSTLTIQRTQQEDSAVYLCASSVVGGAVTGELFFGEGSRLTVL.

The V gene is TRBV28, the J gene TRBJ2-1; 9 bases agree with TRBD2. The CDR3 loop spans 16 amino acids. Germline V gives CDR1 MDHEN, CDR2 SYDVKM. J gave up 5 bases and V 6 bases, and 11 bases lay outside the gene matches. CDR3 DNA: TGTGCCAGCAGACCTCTTAGCGGGAGAGGAGACAATGAGCAGTTCTTC. It translates to CASRPLSGRGDNEQFF.

This chain joins TRBV7-9 and TRBJ1-1; D is undetermined. V shed 0 bases and J shed 5 bases, with 4 bases lying between them. Per germline, CDR1 SEHNR and CDR2 FQNEAQ (reference sequence). The CDR3 is 12 residues long. CDR3 bases: TGTGCCAGCAGCTTAGCAGGGACTGAAGCTTTCTTT. Protein product: CASSLAGTEAFF.

The genes are TRBV7-8 and TRBJ2-4; 8 nucleotides line up with TRBD1. The V gene's germline CDR1 is SGHVS and CDR2 FQNEAQ. The CDR3 extends over 14 amino acids. J was trimmed by 3 bases and V by 5 bases; bases with no gene match: 3. CDR3 DNA sequence: TGTGCCAGCAGCCTGGACAGGGACAAAAACATTCAGTACTTC. This codes for CASSLDRDKNIQYF.

V gene TRBV11-3 combines with J gene TRBJ1-5; no definite D call. The V gene's germline CDR1 is SGHNT and CDR2 YENEEA. V lost 5 bases and J 9 bases, leaving 11 bases between the germline ends. The CDR3 covers 12 residues. Here the CDR3 DNA reads TGTGCCAGCAGCCCCATCATATCGCCCCAGCATTTT. Its protein product is CASSPIISPQHF.

The rearrangement joins TRBV29-1 to TRBJ2-1; 9 bases align to TRBD2. V shed 3 bases and J 0 bases; nucleotides not matched to a gene: 3. The CDR3 consists of 15 residues. The germline V gene encodes CDR1 SQVTM and CDR2 ANQGSEA. In DNA form, the CDR3 reads TGCAGCGTTGAGGTTAGCGGGAGCTCCTACAATGAGCAGTTCTTC. Protein product: CSVEVSGSSYNEQFF.

The chain's CDR3 is CASTPAGGRSLTQETQYF. DNA for the CDR3: TGCGCCAGCACCCCGGCTGGCGGGAGGTCCCTAACCCAAGAGACCCAGTACTTC. The rearrangement joins TRBV5-1 to TRBJ2-5; TRBD2 matches 8 bases. The CDR3 totals 18 residues. The V and J ends lost 6 bases and 1 base, in that order; junction bases with no gene match: 17. Germline values: CDR1 SGHRS, CDR2 YFSETQ.

A single count supports this clone. V gene TRBV6-5 combines with J gene TRBJ2-7; D remains ambiguous. The CDR3 is 14 amino acids. Germline V CDR1 and CDR2: MNHEY, SVGAGI. V was shortened by 0 bases and J by 3 bases, with 9 bases between the two germline ends. The CDR3 DNA follows: TGTGCCAGCAGTTACTCGCCAGCTGACTACGAGCAGTACTTC. This codes for CASSYSPADYEQYF.

The chain is built from TRBV28 and TRBJ2-7; TRBD1 aligns across 12 bases. This CDR3 comprises 17 residues. After removal of 6 bases from V and 3 bases from J, the junction contained 12 bases not matched to a gene. Per the germline V gene, CDR1 is MDHEN and CDR2 is SYDVKM. DNA for the CDR3: TGTGCCAGCAGGGCAGGGACAGGGGGCGCCTACGGCTACGAGCAGTACTTC. Translation gives CASRAGTGGAYGYEQYF.

The V and J genes are TRBV4-2 and TRBJ1-4; D unclear. This CDR3 has 16 amino acids. The germline gives CDR1 LGHNA, CDR2 YNFKEQ. V lost 0 bases and J 4 bases, leaving 12 bases between the germline ends. The DNA for the CDR3 is TGTGCCAGCAGCCAAGATCTGGACGGAGTTAATGAAAAACTGTTTTTT. Amino acids: CASSQDLDGVNEKLFF.

The chain couples TRBV4-1 to TRBJ2-3; the D gene is possibly TRBD1 (6 bases). CDR1 MGHRA and CDR2 YSYEKL come from the germline V gene. The ends were cut back, 3 bases at V and 1 base at J, with 11 bases in the middle. The CDR3 has 15 residues. In nucleotides, the CDR3 is TGCGCCAGCAGCCAGATCGGACAGTGCACAGATACGCAGTATTTT. It yields the protein CASSQIGQCTDTQYF.

The rearrangement uses TRBV7-6 and TRBJ2-7, with 8 nucleotides matching TRBD2. CDR3 length equals 18 residues. The ends lost 1 base at V and 5 bases at J; junction bases unmatched: 16. The germline V gene encodes CDR1 SGHVS and CDR2 FNYEAQ. CDR3 region: CASSLEGDSGTSWNEQYF. CDR3 DNA: TGTGCCAGCAGCTTAGAGGGGGATAGCGGGACGTCTTGGAACGAGCAGTACTTC.

V gene TRBV28 combines with J gene TRBJ2-5; TRBD1 matches 10 bases. V shed 5 bases and J 3 bases; nucleotides not matched to a gene: 6. The CDR3 contains 15 residues. Germline loops: CDR1 MDHEN, CDR2 SYDVKM. The CDR3 DNA is TGTGCCAGCAGTGCCCACGGGACAGGGGAAGAGACCCAGTACTTC. As protein: CASSAHGTGEETQYF.

V is TRBV27 and J is TRBJ1-2, with a possible D match to TRBD1 (5 bases). V shed 2 bases and J shed 0 bases, with 10 bases lying between them. This CDR3 spans 15 amino acids. Germline values: CDR1 MNHEY, CDR2 SMNVEV (reference sequence). The CDR3 region has the DNA TGTGCCAGCAGTTTAGGCAGGGCCGCTAACTATGGCTACACCTTC. Amino acids: CASSLGRAANYGYTF.

The chain joins TRBV11-3 to TRBJ1-2; weak D call: TRBD1 (6 bases). The CDR3 totals 15 residues. Trimming cost V 4 bases and J 4 bases, with 16 bases left between them. CDR1 SGHNT and CDR2 YENEEA come from the germline V gene. Written as DNA, the CDR3 is TGTGCCAGCAGCTATCGACTCCCAGGGGTCTATGGCTACACCTTC. Translating gives CASSYRLPGVYGYTF.

The gene calls are TRBV7-8 and TRBJ1-5, with D possibly being TRBD1 (6 bases). The CDR3 extends over 16 amino acids. Deletions cut 1 base from V and 4 bases from J, with 14 bases between. Germline CDR1 is SGHVS and CDR2 is FQNEAQ. CDR3 amino acids: CASSLVRGGNNQPQHF. DNA of the CDR3: TGTGCCAGCAGCTTAGTCAGAGGGGGTAATAATCAGCCCCAGCATTTT.

The chain carries TRBV19 and TRBJ2-5; the D gene is possibly TRBD2 (6 bases). V was pared by 6 bases and J by 1 base, with 12 bases between. This CDR3 has 14 amino acids. CDR1 and CDR2 from the germline V gene are LNHDA and SQIVND (reference sequence). CDR3 sequence (DNA): TGTGCCAGTAGCGGCGGAGGGTCCCAAGAGACCCAGTACTTC. The encoded protein is CASSGGGSQETQYF.

The rearrangement uses TRBV18 and TRBJ2-7; TRBD2 aligns across 8 bases. The CDR3 sequence is 15 residues long. The trim removed 5 bases at V and 4 bases at J, leaving 10 bases unmatched. Germline CDR1 is KGHSH and CDR2 is LQKENI. Here the CDR3 reads CASSGGTSNTYEQYF. In DNA, the CDR3 is TGTGCCAGCTCAGGGGGGACTAGTAATACATACGAGCAGTACTTC. Together with reference TRBV18 and TRBJ2-7, the CDR3 gives the full variable domain: NAGVMQNPRHLVRRRGQEARLRCSPMKGHSHVYWYRQLPEEGLKFMVYLQKENIIDESGMPKERFSAEFPKEGPSILRIQQVVRGDSAAYFCASSGGTSNTYEQYFGPGTRLTVT.

This chain joins TRBV7-8 and TRBJ2-1; D uncertain. CDR3 length: 19 residues. The V gene's germline CDR1 is SGHVS and CDR2 FQNEAQ. The V and J ends lost 1 base and 0 bases respectively, with 19 bases between them. CDR3 amino acids: CASSLVSGFARSSYNEQFF. In DNA, the CDR3 is TGTGCCAGCAGCTTAGTTTCCGGGTTCGCGAGAAGCTCCTACAATGAGCAGTTCTTC.